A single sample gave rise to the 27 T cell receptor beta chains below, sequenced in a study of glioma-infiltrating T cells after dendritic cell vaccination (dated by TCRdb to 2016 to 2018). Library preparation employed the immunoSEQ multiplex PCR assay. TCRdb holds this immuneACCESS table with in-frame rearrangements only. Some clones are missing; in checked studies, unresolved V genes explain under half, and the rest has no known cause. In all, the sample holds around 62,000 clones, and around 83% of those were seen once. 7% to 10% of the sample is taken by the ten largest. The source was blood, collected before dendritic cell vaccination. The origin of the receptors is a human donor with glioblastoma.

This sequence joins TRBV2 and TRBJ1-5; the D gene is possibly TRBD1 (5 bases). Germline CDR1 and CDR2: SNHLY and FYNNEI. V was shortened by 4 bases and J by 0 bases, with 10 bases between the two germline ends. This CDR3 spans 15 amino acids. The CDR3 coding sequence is TGTGCCAGCAGTGTGGGGGGTTATAGCAATCAGCCCCAGCATTTT. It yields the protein CASSVGGYSNQPQHF.

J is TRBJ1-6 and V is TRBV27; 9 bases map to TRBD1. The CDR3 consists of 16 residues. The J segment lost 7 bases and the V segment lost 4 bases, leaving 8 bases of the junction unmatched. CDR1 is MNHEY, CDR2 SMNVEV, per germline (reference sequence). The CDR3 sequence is CASSSSGTGLNSPLHF. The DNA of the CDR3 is TGTGCCAGCAGTTCATCCGGGACAGGGCTCAATTCACCCCTCCACTTT.

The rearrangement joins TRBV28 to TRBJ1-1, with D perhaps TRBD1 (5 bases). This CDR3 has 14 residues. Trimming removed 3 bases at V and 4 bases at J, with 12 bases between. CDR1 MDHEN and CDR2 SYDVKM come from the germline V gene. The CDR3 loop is CASSFPGLGTEAFF. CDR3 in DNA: TGTGCCAGCAGTTTTCCAGGGCTTGGCACTGAAGCTTTCTTT.

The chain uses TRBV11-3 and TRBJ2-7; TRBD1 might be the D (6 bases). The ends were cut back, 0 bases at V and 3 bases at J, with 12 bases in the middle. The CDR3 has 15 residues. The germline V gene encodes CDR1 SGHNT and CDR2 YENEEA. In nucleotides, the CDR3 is TGTGCCAGCAGCTTAGAGGCTGGGGACAACTACGAGCAGTACTTC. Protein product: CASSLEAGDNYEQYF.

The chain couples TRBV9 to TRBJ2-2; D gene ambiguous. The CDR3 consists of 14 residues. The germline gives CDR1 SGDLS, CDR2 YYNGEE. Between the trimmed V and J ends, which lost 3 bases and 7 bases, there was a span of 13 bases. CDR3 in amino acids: CASSASQAGGELFF. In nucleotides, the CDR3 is TGTGCCAGCAGCGCTTCTCAGGCCGGCGGGGAGCTGTTTTTT.

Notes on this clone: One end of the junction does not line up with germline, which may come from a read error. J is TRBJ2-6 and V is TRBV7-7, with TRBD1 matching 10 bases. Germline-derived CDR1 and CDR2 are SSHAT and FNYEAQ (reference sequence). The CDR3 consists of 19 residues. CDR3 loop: CASSRGPGQGSSGANVLTF. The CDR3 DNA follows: TGTGCTAGCAGCAGAGGGCCGGGACAGGGGAGCTCTGGGGCCAACGTCCTGACTTTC.

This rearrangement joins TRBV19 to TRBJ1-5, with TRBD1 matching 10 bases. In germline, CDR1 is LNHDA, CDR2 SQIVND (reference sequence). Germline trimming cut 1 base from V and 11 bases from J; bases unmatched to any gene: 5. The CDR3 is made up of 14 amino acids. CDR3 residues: CASSIGDRGSAQHF. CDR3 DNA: TGTGCCAGTAGTATAGGGGACAGGGGATCAGCCCAGCATTTT.

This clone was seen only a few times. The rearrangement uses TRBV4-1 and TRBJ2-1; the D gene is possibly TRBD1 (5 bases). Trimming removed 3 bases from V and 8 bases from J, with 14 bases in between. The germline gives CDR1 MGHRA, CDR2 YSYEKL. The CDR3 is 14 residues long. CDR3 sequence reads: CASSQGPVWDEQFF. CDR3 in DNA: TGCGCCAGCAGCCAGGGGCCAGTGTGGGATGAGCAGTTCTTC.

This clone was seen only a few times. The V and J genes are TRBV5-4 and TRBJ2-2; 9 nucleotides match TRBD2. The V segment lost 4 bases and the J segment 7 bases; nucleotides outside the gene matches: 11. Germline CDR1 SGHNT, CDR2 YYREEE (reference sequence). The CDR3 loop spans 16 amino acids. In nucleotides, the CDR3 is TGTGCCAGCAGCCCAAGGCCTAGCGGGGACGGCGGGGAGCTGTTTTTT. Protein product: CASSPRPSGDGGELFF. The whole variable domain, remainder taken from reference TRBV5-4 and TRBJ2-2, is ETGVTQSPTHLIKTRGQQVTLRCSSQSGHNTVSWYQQALGQGPQFIFQYYREEENGRGNFPPRFSGLQFPNYSSELNVNALELDDSALYLCASSPRPSGDGGELFFGEGSRLTVL.

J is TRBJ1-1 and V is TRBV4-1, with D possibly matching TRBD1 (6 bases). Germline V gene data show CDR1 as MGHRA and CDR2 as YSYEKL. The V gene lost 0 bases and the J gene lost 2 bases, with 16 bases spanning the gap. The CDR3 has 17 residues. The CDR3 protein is CASSQEGTRGRNTEAFF. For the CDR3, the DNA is TGCGCCAGCAGCCAAGAGGGGACAAGGGGGAGAAACACTGAAGCTTTCTTT.

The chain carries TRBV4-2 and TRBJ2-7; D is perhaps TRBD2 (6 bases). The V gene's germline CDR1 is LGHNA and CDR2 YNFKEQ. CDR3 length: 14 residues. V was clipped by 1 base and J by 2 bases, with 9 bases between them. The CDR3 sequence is CASSQVGGTYEQYF. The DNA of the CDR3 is TGTGCCAGCAGCCAAGTCGGGGGAACCTACGAGCAGTACTTC.

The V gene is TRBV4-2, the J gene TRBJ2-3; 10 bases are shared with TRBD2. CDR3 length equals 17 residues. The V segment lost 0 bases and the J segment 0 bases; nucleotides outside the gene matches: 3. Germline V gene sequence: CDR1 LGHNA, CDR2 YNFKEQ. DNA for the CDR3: TGTGCCAGCAGCCAAGAACTAGCGGGGCTTAGCACAGATACGCAGTATTTT. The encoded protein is CASSQELAGLSTDTQYF.

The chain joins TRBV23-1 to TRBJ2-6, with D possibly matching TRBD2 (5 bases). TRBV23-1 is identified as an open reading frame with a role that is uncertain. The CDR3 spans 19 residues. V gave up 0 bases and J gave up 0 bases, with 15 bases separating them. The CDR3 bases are TGCGCCAGCAGTCAATCGCCGGACTCGGACGGCTCTGGGGCCAACGTCCTGACTTTC. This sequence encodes CASSQSPDSDGSGANVLTF.

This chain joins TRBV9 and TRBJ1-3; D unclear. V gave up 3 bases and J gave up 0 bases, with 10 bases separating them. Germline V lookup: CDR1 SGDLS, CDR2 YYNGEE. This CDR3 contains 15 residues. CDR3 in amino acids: CASSATEGSGNTIYF. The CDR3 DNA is TGTGCCAGCAGCGCTACAGAAGGCTCTGGAAACACCATATATTTT.

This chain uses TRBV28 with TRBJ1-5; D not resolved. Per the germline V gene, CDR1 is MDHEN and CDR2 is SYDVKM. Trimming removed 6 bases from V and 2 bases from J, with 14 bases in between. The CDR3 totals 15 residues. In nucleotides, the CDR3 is TGTGCCAGCAGCCGACTCAAAGCGGGCAATCAGCCCCAGCATTTT. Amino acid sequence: CASSRLKAGNQPQHF.

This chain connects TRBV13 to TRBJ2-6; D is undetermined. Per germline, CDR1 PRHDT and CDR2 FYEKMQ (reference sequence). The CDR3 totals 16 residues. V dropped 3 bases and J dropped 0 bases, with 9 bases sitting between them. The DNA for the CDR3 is TGTGCCAGCAGCTTCGCACGGAGCTCTGGGGCCAACGTCCTGACTTTC. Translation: CASSFARSSGANVLTF.

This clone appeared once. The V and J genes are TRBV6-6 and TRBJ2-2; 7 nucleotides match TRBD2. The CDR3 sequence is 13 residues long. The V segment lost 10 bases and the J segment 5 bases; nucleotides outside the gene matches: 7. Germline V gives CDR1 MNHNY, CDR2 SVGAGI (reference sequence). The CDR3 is CATGRGGTGELFF. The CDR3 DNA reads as TGTGCCACCGGAAGGGGAGGGACCGGGGAGCTGTTTTTT.

In DNA form, the CDR3 reads TGCGCCAGCAGCCGGACGGGAGGGGCCGGGGGCCTTTTGTACGAGCAGTACTTC. This translates into CASSRTGGAGGLLYEQYF. The chain uses TRBV4-1 and TRBJ2-7; 8 bases fit TRBD2. J lost 4 bases, V lost 4 bases, and 18 bases had no gene match. Germline assignment: CDR1 MGHRA and CDR2 YSYEKL. The CDR3 sequence is 18 residues long.

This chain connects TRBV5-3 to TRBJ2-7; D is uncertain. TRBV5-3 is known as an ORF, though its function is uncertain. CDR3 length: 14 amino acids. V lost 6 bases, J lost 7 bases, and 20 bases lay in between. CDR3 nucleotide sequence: TGTGCCAGAAACAGACACTTCAGCTATAGGGAGCAGTACTTC. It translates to CARNRHFSYREQYF.

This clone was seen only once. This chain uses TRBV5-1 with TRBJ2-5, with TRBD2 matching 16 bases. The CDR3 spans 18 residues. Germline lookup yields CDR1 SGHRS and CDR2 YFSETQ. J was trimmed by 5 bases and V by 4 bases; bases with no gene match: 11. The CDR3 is CASSRGGTSGGAGETQYF. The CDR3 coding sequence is TGCGCCAGCAGCCGTGGTGGGACTAGCGGGGGGGCCGGGGAGACCCAGTACTTC.

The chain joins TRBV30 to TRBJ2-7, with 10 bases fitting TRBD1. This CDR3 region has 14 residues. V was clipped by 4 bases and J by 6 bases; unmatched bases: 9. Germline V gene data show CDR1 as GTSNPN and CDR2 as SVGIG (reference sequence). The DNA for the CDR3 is TGTGCCTGGACCTGGACAGGGGGTTTAAGCGAGCAGTACTTC. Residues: CAWTWTGGLSEQYF. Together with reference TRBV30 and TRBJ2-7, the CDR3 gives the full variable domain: SQTIHQWPATLVQPVGSPLSLECTVEGTSNPNLYWYRQAAGRGLQLLFYSVGIGQISSEVPQNLSASRPQDRQFILSSKKLLLSDSGFYLCAWTWTGGLSEQYFGPGTRLTVT.

This CDR3 reads CSVRGGGTEAFF. CDR3 nucleotides: TGCAGCGTCCGGGGTGGGGGGACTGAAGCTTTCTTT. V and J are TRBV29-1 and TRBJ1-1; TRBD1 is a possible D gene (5 bases). The CDR3 extends over 12 amino acids. Trimming shortened V by 6 bases and J by 5 bases, and 13 bases separated the two germline ends. Germline V lookup: CDR1 SQVTM, CDR2 ANQGSEA.

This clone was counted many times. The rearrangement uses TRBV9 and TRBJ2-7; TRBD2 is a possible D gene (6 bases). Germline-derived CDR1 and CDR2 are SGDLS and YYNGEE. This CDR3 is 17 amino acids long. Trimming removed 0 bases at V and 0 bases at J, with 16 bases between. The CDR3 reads CASSVVKAGPPSYEQYF. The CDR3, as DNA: TGTGCCAGCAGCGTAGTGAAGGCGGGGCCCCCCTCCTACGAGCAGTACTTC.

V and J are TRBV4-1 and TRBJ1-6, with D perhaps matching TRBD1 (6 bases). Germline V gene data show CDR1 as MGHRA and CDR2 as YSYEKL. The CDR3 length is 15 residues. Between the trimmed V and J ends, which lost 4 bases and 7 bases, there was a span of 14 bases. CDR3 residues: CASSPYRQENSPLHF. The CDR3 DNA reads TGCGCCAGCAGCCCGTACCGACAGGAGAATTCACCCCTCCACTTT.

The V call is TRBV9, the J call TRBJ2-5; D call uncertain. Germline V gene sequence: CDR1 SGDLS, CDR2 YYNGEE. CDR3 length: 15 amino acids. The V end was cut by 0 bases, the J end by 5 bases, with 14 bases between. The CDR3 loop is CASSVVPGLEETQYF. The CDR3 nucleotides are TGTGCCAGCAGCGTAGTCCCGGGTCTGGAGGAGACCCAGTACTTC.

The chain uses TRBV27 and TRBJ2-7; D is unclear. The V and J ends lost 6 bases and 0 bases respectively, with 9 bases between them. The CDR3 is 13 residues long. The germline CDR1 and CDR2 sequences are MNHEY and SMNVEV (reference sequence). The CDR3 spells CASRSRSSYEQYF. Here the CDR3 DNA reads TGTGCCAGCAGGTCGAGAAGCTCCTACGAGCAGTACTTC.

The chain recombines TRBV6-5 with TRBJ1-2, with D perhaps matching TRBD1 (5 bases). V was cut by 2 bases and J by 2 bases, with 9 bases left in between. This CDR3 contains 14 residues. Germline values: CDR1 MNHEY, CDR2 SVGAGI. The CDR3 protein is CASSYGAANYGYTF. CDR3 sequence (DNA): TGTGCCAGCAGTTACGGGGCGGCGAACTATGGCTACACCTTC.